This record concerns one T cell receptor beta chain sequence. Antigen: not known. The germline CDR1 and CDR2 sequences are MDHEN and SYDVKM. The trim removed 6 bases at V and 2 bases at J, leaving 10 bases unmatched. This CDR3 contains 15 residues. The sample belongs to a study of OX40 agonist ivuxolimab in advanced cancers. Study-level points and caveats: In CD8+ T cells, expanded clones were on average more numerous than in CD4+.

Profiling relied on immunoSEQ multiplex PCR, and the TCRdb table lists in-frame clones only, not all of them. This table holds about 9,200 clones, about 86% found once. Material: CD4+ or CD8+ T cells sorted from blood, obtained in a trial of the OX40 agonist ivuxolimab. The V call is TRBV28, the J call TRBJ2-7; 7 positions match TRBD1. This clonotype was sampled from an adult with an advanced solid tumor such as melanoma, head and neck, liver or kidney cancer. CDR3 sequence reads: CASSTRRGGPYEQYF. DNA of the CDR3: TGTGCCAGCAGCACCCGGAGAGGGGGCCCCTACGAGCAGTACTTC. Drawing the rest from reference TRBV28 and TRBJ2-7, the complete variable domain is DVKVTQSSRYLVKRTGEKVFLECVQDMDHENMFWYRQDPGLGLRLIYFSYDVKMKEKGDIPEGYSVSREKKERFSLILESASTNQTSMYLCASSTRRGGPYEQYFGPGTRLTVT.